The T cell receptor (beta chain) described here comes from a study of shared clonotypes between healthy human individuals (TCRdb year 2020). Looking at the study overall: The cohort included three men and two women between 18 and 49 years of age. Different laboratories and diverse techniques were used to prepare libraries and sequence TCR repertoires, to increase sequencing depth and limit assay-specific biases. Between about 0.85 and 9.5 billion PBMCs per donor were obtained by leukapheresis. For each donor, CD4 naive and CD4 memory were each run on three plates, CD8 naive on two plates, and CD8 memory on one plate. Blood TCR repertoires of about 5 healthy adults were deeply sequenced to estimate repertoire size and the extent of clonotype sharing between individuals.

Healthy HIV-negative adults with no recently reported acute infections or vaccinations were included as donors. Every donor was a Caucasian adult residing in Nashville, Tennessee, USA. Magnetic negative selection was used to enrich CD4+ T cells, after which naive cells were positively selected on CD45RA and the negative fraction became the memory subset. Blood was collected by leukapheresis, and PBMCs were isolated by Ficoll-Histopaque density gradient centrifugation and then cryopreserved in liquid nitrogen vapor phase. Purity and quantity of every magnetically sorted T cell population were checked by analytical flow cytometry. Genomic DNA was isolated from each sorted fraction and quantified by UV absorbance on a Nanodrop 2000c. A note on this clone: Its antigen remains undetermined. Base-call qualities are not available, and no considerably larger clone is one nucleotide away.

The germline V gene sets CDR1 to SGHRS and CDR2 to YFSETQ. V is shortened by 7 bases, J by 4 bases, and the region joining them spans 20 bases. The CDR3, cysteine through phenylalanine, is 16 amino acids long. Only the CDR3 DNA stays, 48 bases, in frame from base 1. Here is what the overall study found, with its caveats: Incomplete sequencing was indicated by rarefaction of sorted-subset datasets, despite the large sequencing depth. Naive subsets generally had larger estimated clonotype richness than memory subsets did. Compared with non-shared clonotypes, the clonotypes found in all four sorted-subset donors had higher generation probabilities. Across a handful of donors, around 5% of naive CD4, 3% to 3.5% of naive CD8, approximately 2.5% of memory CD4, and over 0.35% of memory CD8 clonotypes were shared. Because the study included only a small number of donors, the genetic and exposure-history diversity represented was limited. Only blood was sampled, and tissue TCR repertoires likely differ from those in blood. Based on pairwise subsampling, the degree of clonotype sharing among donors was expected to be affected by sequencing depth.

TCR CDR3 regions were amplified from genomic DNA by multiplex PCR using the deep immunoSEQ assay. Extracted genomic DNA from each cell subset was spread evenly across all wells of several immunoSEQ 96-well plates, with each plate serving as a replicate. Each replicate PCR for sorted subsets received around 0.2 ug genomic DNA, equal to roughly 30,000 T cell genomes. The purified libraries were quantified using a Qubit 3.0 fluorometer, sized with a Bioanalyzer 2100, and then quantified again using the KAPA Library Quantification kit. A separate single-read 150-cycle Illumina NextSeq 550 flow cell was used to sequence each immunoSEQ 96-well plate. On the study's bioinformatics: Because the immunoSEQ output held only junctional sequences and lacked quality scores, the filtering could not match the filtering applied to full-length reads. To assign V/J genes and CDR3, sequences were annotated using PyIR, a Python wrapper for IgBLAST v1.9, with IMGT germline references. Reads with weak V/J assignments (E-value above 1e-6), missing CDR3, stop codons, out-of-frame junctions, or ambiguous translated residues were removed. V3J clonotypes were defined by identical inferred V gene, J gene, and CDR3 amino acid sequence. Percentage overlap between repertoires was computed as shared unique clonotypes divided by the size of the smaller repertoire. RTK rarefaction, the Chao1 estimator, and Recon v2.1 estimates of unobserved clonotypes were used to assess repertoire richness. For all TCRbeta clonotypes obtained by the gDNA method from a few donors, generation probabilities were computed with OLGA. The table comes from immuneACCESS by way of TCRdb, which keeps in-frame sequences with V and J called. Part of the clones is missing from these tables; in studies checked, under half for an unresolved V gene and the rest for unknown reasons. D and trimming were read from the DNA, whereas the V and J calls and clone size are those reported in that table. The sample includes millions of clones, with approximately 90% observed a single time. Jointly, the top ten make up about 0.13% of the sample.

The TCR comes from a man younger than 35 in good health. The sample consisted of naive CD4+ T cells sorted from blood. The cell subset or site label here, explained by the study, means: CD45RA+ positively selected. The chain is made from TRBV5-1 and TRBJ2-2; the D call is tentative, TRBD1 or TRBD2, as each matches 5 bases. For the CDR3, the sequence is CASGSGTPWGTGELFF. The DNA sequence follows: TGCGCCAGCGGATCGGGGACCCCCTGGGGCACCGGGGAGCTGTTTTTT. The full variable domain, completed from the reference TRBV5-1 and TRBJ2-2 proteins outside the CDR3, reads KAGVTQTPRYLIKTRGQQVTLSCSPISGHRSVSWYQQTPGQGLQFLFEYFSETQRNKGNFPGRFSGRQFSNSRSEMNVSTLELGDSALYLCASGSGTPWGTGELFFGEGSRLTVL.